This T cell receptor beta chain was identified in a study of blood T cell repertoires in COVID-19. Study-level information: Samples taken during acute and convalescent COVID-19 were collected in the United States, Italy and Spain. From T cells, B-cell-depleted T cells, or PBMCs came the material, which was cDNA or gDNA.

The V gene lost 0 bases and the J gene lost 7 bases, with 13 bases spanning the gap. The CDR3 loop spans 15 amino acids. In germline, CDR1 is LNHNV, CDR2 YYDKDF (reference sequence). The authors' processing: Scientists estimated how many nucleated cells there were by amplifying reference gene primers. Sequencing used immunoSEQ multiplex PCR; TCRdb keeps in-frame clones, though not all of them. V and J calls and clone size come straight from that table; D and trimming were deduced from the DNA. The sample contains roughly 200,000 clones, nearly 90% of which appear only once. The origin of this receptor is a man aged 50 or older with acute or convalescent COVID-19. The J gene is TRBJ2-1, the V gene TRBV15; D is possibly TRBD2 (5 bases). Sequenced input: peripheral blood. CDR3 amino acids: CATSRERGLENEQFF. The CDR3 bases are TGTGCCACCAGCAGAGAACGCGGGCTAGAGAATGAGCAGTTCTTC.